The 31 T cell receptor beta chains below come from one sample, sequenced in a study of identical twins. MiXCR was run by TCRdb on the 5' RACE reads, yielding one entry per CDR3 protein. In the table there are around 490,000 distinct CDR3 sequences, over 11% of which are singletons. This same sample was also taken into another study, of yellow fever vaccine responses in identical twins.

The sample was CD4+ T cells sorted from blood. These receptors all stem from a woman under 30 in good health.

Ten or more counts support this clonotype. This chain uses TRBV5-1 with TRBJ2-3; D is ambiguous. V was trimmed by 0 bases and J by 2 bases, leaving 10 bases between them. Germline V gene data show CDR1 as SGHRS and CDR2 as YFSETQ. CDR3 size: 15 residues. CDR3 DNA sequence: TGCGCCAGCAGCTTGGCCCGGCGGTTCACAGATACGCAGTATTTT. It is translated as CASSLARRFTDTQYF.

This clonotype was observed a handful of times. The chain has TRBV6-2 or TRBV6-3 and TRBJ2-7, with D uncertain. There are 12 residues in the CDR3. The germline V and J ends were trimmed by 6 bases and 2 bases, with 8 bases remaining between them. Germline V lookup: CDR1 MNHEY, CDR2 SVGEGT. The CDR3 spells CASSAVTYEQYF. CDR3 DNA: TGTGCCAGCAGCGCTGTGACCTACGAGCAGTACTTC.

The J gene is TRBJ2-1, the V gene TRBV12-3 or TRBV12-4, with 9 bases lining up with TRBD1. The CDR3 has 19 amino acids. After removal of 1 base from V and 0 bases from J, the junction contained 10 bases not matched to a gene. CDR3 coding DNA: TGTGCCAGCAGTTTAGAGGGGACAGGGCCTGTCAGCTCCTACAATGAGCAGTTCTTC. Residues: CASSLEGTGPVSSYNEQFF.

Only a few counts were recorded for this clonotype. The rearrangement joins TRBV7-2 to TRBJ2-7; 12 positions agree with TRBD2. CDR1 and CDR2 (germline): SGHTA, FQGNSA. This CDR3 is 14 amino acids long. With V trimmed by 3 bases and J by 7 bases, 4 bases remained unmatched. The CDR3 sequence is CASSLDGTSGEQYF. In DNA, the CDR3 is TGTGCCAGCAGCTTGGATGGGACTAGCGGGGAGCAGTACTTC. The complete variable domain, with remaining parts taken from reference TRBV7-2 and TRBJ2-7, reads GAGVSQSPSNKVTEKGKDVELRCDPISGHTALYWYRQSLGQGLEFLIYFQGNSAPDKSGLPSDRFSAERTGGSVSTLTIQRTQQEDSAVYLCASSLDGTSGEQYFGPGTRLTVT.

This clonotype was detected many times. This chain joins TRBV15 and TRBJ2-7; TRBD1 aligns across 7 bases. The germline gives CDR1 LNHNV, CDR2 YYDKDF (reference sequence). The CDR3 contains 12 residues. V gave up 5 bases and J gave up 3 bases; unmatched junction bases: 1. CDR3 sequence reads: CATSRDSYEQYF. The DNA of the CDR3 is TGTGCCACCAGCCGGGACAGCTACGAGCAGTACTTC.

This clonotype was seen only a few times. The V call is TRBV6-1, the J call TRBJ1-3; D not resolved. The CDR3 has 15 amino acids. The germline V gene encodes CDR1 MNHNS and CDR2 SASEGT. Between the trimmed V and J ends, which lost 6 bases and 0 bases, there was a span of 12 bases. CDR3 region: CASSPNLGSGNTIYF. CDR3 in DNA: TGTGCCAGCAGCCCCAATTTAGGCTCTGGAAACACCATATATTTT.

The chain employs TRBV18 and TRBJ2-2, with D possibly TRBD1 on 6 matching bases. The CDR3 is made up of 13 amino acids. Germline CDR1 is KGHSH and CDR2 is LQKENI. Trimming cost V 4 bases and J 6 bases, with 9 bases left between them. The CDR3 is CASSHREPGELFF. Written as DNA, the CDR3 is TGTGCCAGCTCACACAGGGAACCCGGGGAGCTGTTTTTT.

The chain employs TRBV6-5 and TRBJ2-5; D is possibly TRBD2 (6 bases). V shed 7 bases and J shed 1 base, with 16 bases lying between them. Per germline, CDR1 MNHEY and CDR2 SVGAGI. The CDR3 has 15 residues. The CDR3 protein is CASIKTGVAQETQYF. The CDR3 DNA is TGTGCCAGCATTAAAACGGGAGTAGCCCAAGAGACCCAGTACTTC.

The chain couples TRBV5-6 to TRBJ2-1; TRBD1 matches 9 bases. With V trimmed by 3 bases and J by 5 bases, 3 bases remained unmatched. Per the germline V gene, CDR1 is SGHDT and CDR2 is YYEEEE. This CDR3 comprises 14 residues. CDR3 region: CASSSGQGDNEQFF. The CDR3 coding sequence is TGTGCCAGCAGCTCGGGACAGGGTGACAATGAGCAGTTCTTC. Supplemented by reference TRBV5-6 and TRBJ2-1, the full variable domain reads DAGVTQSPTHLIKTRGQQVTLRCSPKSGHDTVSWYQQALGQGPQFIFQYYEEEERQRGNFPDRFSGHQFPNYSSELNVNALLLGDSALYLCASSSGQGDNEQFFGPGTRLTVL.

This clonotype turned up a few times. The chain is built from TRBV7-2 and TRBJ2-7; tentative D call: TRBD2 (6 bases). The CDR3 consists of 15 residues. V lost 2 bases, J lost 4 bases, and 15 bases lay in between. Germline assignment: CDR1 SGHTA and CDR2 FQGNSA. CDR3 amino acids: CASSLMEGSWYEQYF. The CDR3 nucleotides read TGTGCCAGCAGCTTAATGGAGGGGTCGTGGTACGAGCAGTACTTC.

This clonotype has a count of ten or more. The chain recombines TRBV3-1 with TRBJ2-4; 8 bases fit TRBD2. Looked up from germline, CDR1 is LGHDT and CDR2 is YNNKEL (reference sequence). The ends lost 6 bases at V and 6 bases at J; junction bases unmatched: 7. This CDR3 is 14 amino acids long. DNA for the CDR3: TGTGCCAGCAGTAAGCGGGGGCCGTCAAACATTCAGTACTTC. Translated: CASSKRGPSNIQYF.

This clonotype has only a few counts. CDR3 nucleotide sequence: TGCGCCAGCAGCGACGGGCAGGTCTCCTACAATGAGCAGTTCTTC. This encodes CASSDGQVSYNEQFF. The chain is built from TRBV5-1 and TRBJ2-1; D gene unclear. The CDR3 runs 15 residues. Per germline, CDR1 SGHRS and CDR2 YFSETQ. V gave up 4 bases and J gave up 0 bases, with 11 bases separating them.

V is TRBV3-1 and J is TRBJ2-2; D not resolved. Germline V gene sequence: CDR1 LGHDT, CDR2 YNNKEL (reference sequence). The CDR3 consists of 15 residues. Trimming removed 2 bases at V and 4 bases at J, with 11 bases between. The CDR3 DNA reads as TGTGCCAGCAGCCAATCCGGGTCGGGCACCGGGGAGCTGTTTTTT. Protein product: CASSQSGSGTGELFF.

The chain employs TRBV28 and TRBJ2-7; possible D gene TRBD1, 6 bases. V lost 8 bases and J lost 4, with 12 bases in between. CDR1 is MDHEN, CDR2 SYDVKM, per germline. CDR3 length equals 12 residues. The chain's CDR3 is CASEGVGYEQYF. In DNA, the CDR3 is TGTGCCAGCGAGGGGGTGGGGTACGAGCAGTACTTC.

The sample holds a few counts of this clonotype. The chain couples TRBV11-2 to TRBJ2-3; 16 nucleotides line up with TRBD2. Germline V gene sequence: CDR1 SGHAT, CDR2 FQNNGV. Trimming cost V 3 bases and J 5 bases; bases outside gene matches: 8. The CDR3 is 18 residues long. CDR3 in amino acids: CASSFMGLAGGPGDTQYF. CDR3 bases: TGTGCCAGCAGCTTCATGGGACTAGCGGGGGGGCCTGGAGATACGCAGTATTTT.

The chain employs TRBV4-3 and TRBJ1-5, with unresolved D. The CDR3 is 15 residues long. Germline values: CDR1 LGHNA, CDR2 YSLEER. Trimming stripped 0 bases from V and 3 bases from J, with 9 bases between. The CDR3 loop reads CASSQDLGYNQPQHF. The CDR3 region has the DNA TGCGCCAGCAGCCAAGATTTGGGGTACAATCAGCCCCAGCATTTT.

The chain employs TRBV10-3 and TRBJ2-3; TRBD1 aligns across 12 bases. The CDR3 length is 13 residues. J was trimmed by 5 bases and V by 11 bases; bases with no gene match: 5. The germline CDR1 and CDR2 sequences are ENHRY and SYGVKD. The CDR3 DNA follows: TGTGCCTTGGGACAGGGGGCCGGAGATACGCAGTATTTT. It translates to CALGQGAGDTQYF.

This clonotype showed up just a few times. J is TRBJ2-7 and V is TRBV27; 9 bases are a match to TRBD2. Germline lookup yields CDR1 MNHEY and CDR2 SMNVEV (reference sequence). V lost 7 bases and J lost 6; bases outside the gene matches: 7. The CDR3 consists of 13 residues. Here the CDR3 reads CASTQAGGSEQYF. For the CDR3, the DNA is TGTGCCAGCACCCAAGCGGGAGGTTCCGAGCAGTACTTC.

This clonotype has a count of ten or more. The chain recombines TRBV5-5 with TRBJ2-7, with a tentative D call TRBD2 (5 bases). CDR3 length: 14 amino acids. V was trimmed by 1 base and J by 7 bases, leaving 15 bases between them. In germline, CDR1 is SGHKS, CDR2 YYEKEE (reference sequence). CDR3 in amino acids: CASSLKAATGEQYF. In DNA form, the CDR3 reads TGTGCCAGCAGCTTGAAGGCTGCAACGGGGGAGCAGTACTTC.

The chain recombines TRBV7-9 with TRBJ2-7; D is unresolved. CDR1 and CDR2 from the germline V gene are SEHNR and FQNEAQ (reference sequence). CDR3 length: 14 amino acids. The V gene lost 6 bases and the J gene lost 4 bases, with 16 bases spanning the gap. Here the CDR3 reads CASSFWGSTYEQYF. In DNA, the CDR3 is TGTGCCAGCAGTTTCTGGGGAAGCACTTACGAGCAGTACTTC.

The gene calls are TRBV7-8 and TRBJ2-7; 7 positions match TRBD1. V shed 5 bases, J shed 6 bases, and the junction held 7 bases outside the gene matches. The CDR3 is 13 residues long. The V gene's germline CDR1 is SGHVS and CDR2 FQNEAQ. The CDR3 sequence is CASSLQGPSEQYF. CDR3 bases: TGTGCCAGCAGCCTACAGGGGCCCAGCGAGCAGTACTTC.

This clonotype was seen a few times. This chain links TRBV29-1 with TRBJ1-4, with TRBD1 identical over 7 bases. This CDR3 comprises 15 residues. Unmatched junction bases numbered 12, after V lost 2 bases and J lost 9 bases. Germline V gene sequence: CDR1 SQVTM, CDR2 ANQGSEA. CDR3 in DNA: TGCAGCGTTGAATCACTTAGGGGGCGTCCCAAAAAACTGTTTTTT. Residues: CSVESLRGRPKKLFF.

The chain's CDR3 is CASNKGLGPDTQYF. As DNA, the CDR3 is TGCGCCAGCAACAAGGGACTAGGTCCAGATACGCAGTATTTT. The V gene is TRBV5-1, the J gene TRBJ2-3, with 8 bases identical to TRBD2. J gave up 4 bases and V 6 bases, and 7 bases lay outside the gene matches. Germline CDR1 reads SGHRS; CDR2 reads YFSETQ. The CDR3 sequence is 14 residues long.

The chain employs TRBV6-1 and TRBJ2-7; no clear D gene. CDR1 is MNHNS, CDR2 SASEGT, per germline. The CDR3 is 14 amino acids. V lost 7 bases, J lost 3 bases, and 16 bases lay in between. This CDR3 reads CASTNSVVIYEQYF. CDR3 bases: TGTGCCAGCACCAATTCGGTCGTAATCTACGAGCAGTACTTC.

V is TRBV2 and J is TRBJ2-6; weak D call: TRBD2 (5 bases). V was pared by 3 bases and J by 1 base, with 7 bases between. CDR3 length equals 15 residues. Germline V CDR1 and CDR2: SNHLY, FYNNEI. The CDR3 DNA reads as TGTGCCAGCAGTGAGGAGGCTTCTGGGGCCAACGTCCTGACTTTC. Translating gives CASSEEASGANVLTF.

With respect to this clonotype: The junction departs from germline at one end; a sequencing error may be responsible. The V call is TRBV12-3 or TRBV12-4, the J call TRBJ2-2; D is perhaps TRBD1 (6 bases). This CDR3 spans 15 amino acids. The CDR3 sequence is CASRPQGSGTGDLFF. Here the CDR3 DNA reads TGTGCCAGCAGACCTCAGGGGTCGGGCACCGGGGATCTGTTTTTT.

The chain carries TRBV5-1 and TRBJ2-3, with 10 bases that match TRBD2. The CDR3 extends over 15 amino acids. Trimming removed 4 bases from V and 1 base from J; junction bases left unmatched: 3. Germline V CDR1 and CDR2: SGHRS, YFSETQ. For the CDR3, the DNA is TGCGCCAGCAGCGCAGGACTAGCGGGCACAGATACGCAGTATTTT. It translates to CASSAGLAGTDTQYF.

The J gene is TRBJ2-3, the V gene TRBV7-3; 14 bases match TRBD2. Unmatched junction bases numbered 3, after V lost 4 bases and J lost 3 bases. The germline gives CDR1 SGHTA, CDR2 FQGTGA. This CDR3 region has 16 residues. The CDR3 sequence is CASSSGLAGVTDTQYF. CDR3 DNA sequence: TGTGCCAGCAGCTCGGGACTAGCGGGGGTGACAGATACGCAGTATTTT.

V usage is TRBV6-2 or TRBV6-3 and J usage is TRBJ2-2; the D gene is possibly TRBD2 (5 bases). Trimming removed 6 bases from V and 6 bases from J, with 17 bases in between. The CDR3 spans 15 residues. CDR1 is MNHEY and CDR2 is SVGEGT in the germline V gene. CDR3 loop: CASSVPRGMSGELFF. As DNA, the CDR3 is TGTGCCAGCAGCGTACCCCGGGGTATGTCCGGGGAGCTGTTTTTT.

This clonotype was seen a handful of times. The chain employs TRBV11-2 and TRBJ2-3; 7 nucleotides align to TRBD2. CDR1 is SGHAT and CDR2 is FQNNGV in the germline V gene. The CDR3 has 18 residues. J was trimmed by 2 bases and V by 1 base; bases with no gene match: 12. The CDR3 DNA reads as TGTGCCAGCAGCTTAGTGGCTCCCGGGAGGACCCACACAGATACGCAGTATTTT. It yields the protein CASSLVAPGRTHTDTQYF.

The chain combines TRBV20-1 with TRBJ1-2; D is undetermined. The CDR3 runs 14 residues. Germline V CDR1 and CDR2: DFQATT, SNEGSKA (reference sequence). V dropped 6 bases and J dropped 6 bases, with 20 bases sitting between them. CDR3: CSAREVFSDHGYTF. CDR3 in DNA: TGCAGTGCACGGGAGGTGTTCAGTGACCATGGCTACACCTTC.